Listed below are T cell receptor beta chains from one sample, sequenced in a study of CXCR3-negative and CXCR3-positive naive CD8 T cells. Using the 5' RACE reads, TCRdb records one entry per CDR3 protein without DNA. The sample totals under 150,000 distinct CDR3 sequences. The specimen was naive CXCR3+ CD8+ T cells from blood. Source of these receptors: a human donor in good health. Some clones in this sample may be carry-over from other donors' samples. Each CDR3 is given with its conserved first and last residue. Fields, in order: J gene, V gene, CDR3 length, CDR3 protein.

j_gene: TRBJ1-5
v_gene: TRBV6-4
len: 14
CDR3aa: CASSADRYGQPQHF

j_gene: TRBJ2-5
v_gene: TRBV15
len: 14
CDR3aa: CATSRLAGGETQYF

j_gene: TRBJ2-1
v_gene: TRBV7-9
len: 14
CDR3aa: CASSLQNHYNEQFF

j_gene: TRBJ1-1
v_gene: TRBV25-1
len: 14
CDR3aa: CASSESGLNTEAFF

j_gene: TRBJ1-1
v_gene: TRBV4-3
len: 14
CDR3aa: CASSRTVMNTEAFF

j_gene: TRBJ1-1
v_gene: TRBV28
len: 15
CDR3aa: CASRSTGIMNTEAFF

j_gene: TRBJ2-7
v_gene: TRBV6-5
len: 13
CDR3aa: CASSYGTGGEQYF

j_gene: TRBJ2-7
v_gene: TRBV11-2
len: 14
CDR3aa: CASSSTTTSYEQYF

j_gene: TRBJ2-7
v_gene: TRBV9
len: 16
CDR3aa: CASSSEAAAPSYEQYF

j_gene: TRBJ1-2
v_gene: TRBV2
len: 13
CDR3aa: CASSEWQGYGYTF

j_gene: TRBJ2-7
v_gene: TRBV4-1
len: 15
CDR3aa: CASSQGANPTYEQYF

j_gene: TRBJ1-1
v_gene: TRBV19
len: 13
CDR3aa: CASSDPGDTEAFF

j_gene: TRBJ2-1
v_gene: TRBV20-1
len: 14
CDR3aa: CSARGRDGYNEQFF

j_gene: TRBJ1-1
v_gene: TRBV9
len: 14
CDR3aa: CASSVVYKNTEAFF